The clone carrying this T cell receptor (beta chain) was recorded at least ten times. The data belong to a study of T-cell reconstitution after alpha-beta-depleted transplantation in children. Unique molecular identifiers were incorporated during preparation of the TCRbeta library. TCRdb re-analysed the PCR reads in MiXCR, keeping a single row per CDR3 protein. This repertoire shows hundreds of thousands of distinct CDR3 sequences, about 18% found once; its top ten account for 3.3%. After removal of 2 bases from V and 4 bases from J, the junction contained 0 bases not matched to a gene. Germline loops: CDR1 SGHRS, CDR2 YFSETQ. The CDR3 covers 14 residues.

This sample comprised PBMCs from the stem cell graft donor, obtained from the stem cell graft. The receptor was derived from a human donor who donated a stem cell graft to a child with acute lymphoblastic leukemia. V and J are TRBV5-1 and TRBJ2-1; 10 nucleotides align to TRBD2. The CDR3 here is CASSLLAGYNEQFF. As DNA, the CDR3 is TGCGCCAGCAGCTTACTAGCGGGATACAATGAGCAGTTCTTC.